This TCR beta chain was recorded in a study of T cell repertoires in cytomegalovirus infection. About the study: Both a matching HLA type and CMV infection were indicated by public TCR beta signatures. Study results and caveats: There were carriers of CMV plus the relevant HLA, and cumulative public TCR beta family frequency identified them. The study found HLA-C-restricted CMV-specific TCR beta clonotypes dominating the ex vivo response.

TCRdb redid the calling of the reads with MiXCR, one entry per CDR3 protein. The profile shows 250,000 or so distinct CDR3 sequences, 9.1% of them singletons. Germline CDR1 LNHDA, CDR2 SQIVND (reference sequence). The CDR3 loop spans 14 amino acids. V was cut by 4 bases and J by 0 bases, with 7 bases left in between. This clonotype occurred many times. Its antigen is not identified. The rearrangement uses TRBV19 and TRBJ1-3; D perhaps matches TRBD1 (5 bases). The sample was PBMCs. The clonotype comes from a human donor in good health (CMV status not recorded). Some clones in this sample may be carry-over from other donors' samples. The CDR3 here is CASSRQLSGNTIYF. CDR3 DNA: TGTGCCAGTAGTAGACAGCTCTCTGGAAACACCATATATTTT.